Listed below are T cell receptor beta chains from one sample, sequenced in a study of shared clonotypes between healthy human individuals. Assay used: immunoSEQ multiplex PCR; TCRdb lists only in-frame clones, some missing. The sample has over 2 million clones, about 95% seen once; the top ten hold 0.9% to 1.4%. The sequenced sample consisted of naive CD8+ T cells sorted from blood. The source is a man aged 18 to 29 in good health. CDR3s include the opening cysteine and the closing phenylalanine or tryptophan. Each record gives: J gene, V gene, D gene, clone size, CDR3 protein, CDR3 DNA. D genes are given only for firm matches. A row's size may be missing; if present it is once, few, many or a size class.

j_call: TRBJ2-5
v_call: TRBV11-2
d_call: -
clone_size: -
cdr3_aa: CASSLWGRTEETQYF
cdr3_nt: TGTGCCAGCAGCTTATGGGGGCGAACTGAGGAGACCCAGTACTTC

j_call: TRBJ2-7
v_call: TRBV29-1
d_call: -
clone_size: -
cdr3_aa: CSVVSGVEQYF
cdr3_nt: TGCAGCGTTGTCTCGGGGGTCGAGCAGTACTTC

j_call: TRBJ2-7
v_call: TRBV9
d_call: -
clone_size: -
cdr3_aa: CASSLQGNSYEQYF
cdr3_nt: TGTGCCAGCAGCCTACAGGGAAACTCCTACGAGCAGTACTTC

j_call: TRBJ1-5
v_call: TRBV30
d_call: -
clone_size: -
cdr3_aa: CAWSVQVDQPQHF
cdr3_nt: TGTGCCTGGAGTGTTCAGGTGGATCAGCCCCAGCATTTT

j_call: TRBJ2-5
v_call: TRBV5-4
d_call: -
clone_size: once
cdr3_aa: CASRGLRQETQYF
cdr3_nt: TGTGCCAGCAGGGGACTCCGGCAAGAGACCCAGTACTTC

j_call: TRBJ2-1
v_call: TRBV2
d_call: TRBD2
clone_size: -
cdr3_aa: CASSEALVGAGDNEQFF
cdr3_nt: TGTGCCAGCAGTGAAGCGCTTGTTGGGGCGGGGGACAATGAGCAGTTCTTC

j_call: TRBJ2-7
v_call: TRBV7-9
d_call: TRBD2
clone_size: -
cdr3_aa: CASSPTGGSYEQYF
cdr3_nt: TGTGCCAGCAGCCCGACGGGGGGCTCCTACGAGCAGTACTTC

j_call: TRBJ2-1
v_call: TRBV27
d_call: -
clone_size: -
cdr3_aa: CASSPTGYYDEQFF
cdr3_nt: TGTGCCAGCAGTCCGACTGGCTACTACGATGAGCAGTTCTTC

j_call: TRBJ2-1
v_call: TRBV11-2
d_call: TRBD2
clone_size: -
cdr3_aa: CASSLGSGLGFYNEQFF
cdr3_nt: TGTGCCAGCAGCTTAGGGAGCGGACTAGGGTTCTACAATGAGCAGTTCTTC

j_call: TRBJ1-4
v_call: TRBV28
d_call: -
clone_size: -
cdr3_aa: CASSLPGDWEKLFF
cdr3_nt: TGTGCCAGCAGTTTGCCGGGTGATTGGGAAAAACTGTTTTTT

j_call: TRBJ2-5
v_call: TRBV19
d_call: TRBD2
clone_size: once
cdr3_aa: CASSSSGRGQETQYF
cdr3_nt: TGTGCCAGTAGTTCTAGCGGGAGGGGCCAAGAGACCCAGTACTTC

j_call: TRBJ2-7
v_call: TRBV19
d_call: -
clone_size: -
cdr3_aa: CASSIGKGSTYEQYF
cdr3_nt: TGTGCCAGTAGTATAGGTAAAGGCAGCACCTACGAGCAGTACTTC

j_call: TRBJ2-7
v_call: TRBV28
d_call: TRBD1
clone_size: -
cdr3_aa: CASSFPGQGRVEQYF
cdr3_nt: TGTGCCAGCAGTTTTCCGGGACAGGGTCGGGTCGAGCAGTACTTC

j_call: TRBJ2-1
v_call: TRBV10-3
d_call: TRBD1
clone_size: -
cdr3_aa: CAISESGQGPYNEQFF
cdr3_nt: TGTGCCATCAGTGAGTCGGGACAGGGCCCCTACAATGAGCAGTTCTTC

j_call: TRBJ2-7
v_call: TRBV4-1
d_call: TRBD2
clone_size: -
cdr3_aa: CASSPSGRGVEQYF
cdr3_nt: TGCGCCAGCAGCCCCAGCGGGAGGGGGGTCGAGCAGTACTTC

j_call: TRBJ1-4
v_call: TRBV28
d_call: TRBD1
clone_size: -
cdr3_aa: CASSPDRGVEKLFF
cdr3_nt: TGTGCCAGCAGCCCGGACAGGGGAGTTGAAAAACTGTTTTTT

j_call: TRBJ1-3
v_call: TRBV6-6
d_call: -
clone_size: -
cdr3_aa: CASSYDPGSGNTIYF
cdr3_nt: TGTGCCAGCAGTTACGACCCAGGCTCTGGAAACACCATATATTTT

j_call: TRBJ1-1
v_call: TRBV13
d_call: -
clone_size: -
cdr3_aa: CASSRWDTEAFF
cdr3_nt: TGTGCCAGCAGCCGTTGGGACACTGAAGCTTTCTTT

j_call: TRBJ2-5
v_call: TRBV11-2
d_call: -
clone_size: -
cdr3_aa: CASSPPGKETQYF
cdr3_nt: TGTGCCAGCAGCCCCCCCGGGAAAGAGACCCAGTACTTC

j_call: TRBJ2-3
v_call: TRBV28
d_call: -
clone_size: -
cdr3_aa: CASSSVGVFPTDTQYF
cdr3_nt: TGTGCCAGCAGTTCGGTAGGGGTTTTTCCCACAGATACGCAGTATTTT

j_call: TRBJ2-1
v_call: TRBV7-2
d_call: TRBD2
clone_size: -
cdr3_aa: CASSSWGSGDNEQFF
cdr3_nt: TGTGCCAGCAGCTCCTGGGGGAGCGGGGACAATGAGCAGTTCTTC

j_call: TRBJ2-3
v_call: TRBV5-4
d_call: -
clone_size: -
cdr3_aa: CASSLARIRMAESQYF
cdr3_nt: TGTGCCAGCAGCTTGGCCCGGATCCGGATGGCAGAGTCGCAGTATTTT

j_call: TRBJ1-2
v_call: TRBV6-1
d_call: -
clone_size: -
cdr3_aa: CASSEEDAYHGYTF
cdr3_nt: TGTGCCAGCAGTGAAGAGGACGCCTATCATGGCTACACCTTC

j_call: TRBJ2-3
v_call: TRBV7-2
d_call: -
clone_size: -
cdr3_aa: CASSLGGTDTQYF
cdr3_nt: TGTGCCAGCAGCCTAGGGGGCACAGATACGCAGTATTTT

j_call: TRBJ2-1
v_call: TRBV9
d_call: TRBD1
clone_size: -
cdr3_aa: CASSAGTGPEYNEQFF
cdr3_nt: TGTGCCAGCAGCGCGGGGACAGGGCCGGAATACAATGAGCAGTTCTTC

j_call: TRBJ2-1
v_call: TRBV6-5
d_call: -
clone_size: -
cdr3_aa: CASSYSGQQFF
cdr3_nt: TGTGCCAGCAGTTACTCGGGGCAGCAGTTCTTC

j_call: TRBJ2-7
v_call: TRBV15
d_call: TRBD1
clone_size: -
cdr3_aa: CATSRSGQSNYEQYF
cdr3_nt: TGTGCCACCAGCAGGTCGGGACAGTCCAACTACGAGCAGTACTTC

j_call: TRBJ1-5
v_call: TRBV5-4
d_call: TRBD1
clone_size: -
cdr3_aa: CASSLMGQGDQPQHF
cdr3_nt: TGTGCCAGCAGCTTGATGGGACAGGGGGATCAGCCCCAGCATTTT

j_call: TRBJ2-1
v_call: TRBV9
d_call: TRBD2
clone_size: -
cdr3_aa: CASSTSSGYSYNEQFF
cdr3_nt: TGTGCCAGCAGCACGTCTAGCGGTTACTCCTACAATGAGCAGTTCTTC

j_call: TRBJ2-7
v_call: TRBV4-3
d_call: -
clone_size: -
cdr3_aa: CASSQARRDEQYF
cdr3_nt: TGCGCCAGCAGCCAAGCGCGACGGGATGAACAGTACTTC

j_call: TRBJ2-7
v_call: TRBV6-1
d_call: -
clone_size: -
cdr3_aa: CASSDSSGTQTYEQYF
cdr3_nt: TGTGCCAGCAGTGATTCCTCTGGGACGCAAACCTACGAGCAGTACTTC

j_call: TRBJ2-1
v_call: TRBV28
d_call: TRBD2
clone_size: -
cdr3_aa: CASSPSGRTNEQFF
cdr3_nt: TGTGCCAGCAGCCCGAGCGGGAGGACAAATGAGCAGTTCTTC

j_call: TRBJ2-3
v_call: TRBV25-1
d_call: -
clone_size: -
cdr3_aa: CASSELAGASTDTQYF
cdr3_nt: TGTGCCAGCAGTGAATTGGCAGGGGCGAGCACAGATACGCAGTATTTT

j_call: TRBJ1-5
v_call: TRBV6-5
d_call: -
clone_size: -
cdr3_aa: CASSPMVNQPQHF
cdr3_nt: TGTGCCAGCAGCCCGATGGTGAATCAGCCCCAGCATTTT

j_call: TRBJ1-6
v_call: TRBV5-1
d_call: TRBD1
clone_size: -
cdr3_aa: CASSDPDRGPYNSPLHF
cdr3_nt: TGCGCCAGCAGCGATCCAGACAGGGGACCCTATAATTCACCCCTCCACTTT

j_call: TRBJ2-7
v_call: TRBV7-2
d_call: TRBD1
clone_size: once
cdr3_aa: CASSLKGQGVSLEQYF
cdr3_nt: TGTGCCAGCAGCTTAAAGGGACAGGGAGTTTCCCTCGAGCAGTACTTC

j_call: TRBJ1-2
v_call: TRBV5-6
d_call: -
clone_size: -
cdr3_aa: CASSIQGVPGGHGYTF
cdr3_nt: TGTGCCAGCAGTATCCAGGGAGTTCCCGGGGGACATGGCTACACCTTC

j_call: TRBJ1-1
v_call: TRBV4-1
d_call: TRBD1
clone_size: -
cdr3_aa: CASSPLVNDRANTEAFF
cdr3_nt: TGCGCCAGCAGCCCACTGGTGAACGACAGGGCAAACACTGAAGCTTTCTTT

j_call: TRBJ1-1
v_call: TRBV28
d_call: -
clone_size: -
cdr3_aa: CASSLAGENTEAFF
cdr3_nt: TGTGCCAGCAGTTTAGCAGGGGAGAACACTGAAGCTTTCTTT

j_call: TRBJ2-7
v_call: TRBV27
d_call: -
clone_size: -
cdr3_aa: CASSLTNSYEQYF
cdr3_nt: TGTGCCAGCAGTTTGACCAACTCCTACGAGCAGTACTTC

j_call: TRBJ1-5
v_call: TRBV28
d_call: TRBD1
clone_size: -
cdr3_aa: CASSLADRVHEPQHF
cdr3_nt: TGTGCCAGCAGTTTAGCGGACAGGGTTCACGAGCCCCAGCATTTT

j_call: TRBJ2-3
v_call: TRBV12-2
d_call: -
clone_size: -
cdr3_aa: CASRRSEGPADTQYF
cdr3_nt: TGTGCAAGTCGTCGGTCGGAGGGGCCCGCAGATACGCAGTATTTT

j_call: TRBJ2-5
v_call: TRBV30
d_call: -
clone_size: -
cdr3_aa: CAWSVDMRETQYF
cdr3_nt: TGTGCCTGGAGTGTGGACATGCGAGAGACCCAGTACTTC

j_call: TRBJ2-3
v_call: TRBV2
d_call: -
clone_size: -
cdr3_aa: CASSEGTDTQYF
cdr3_nt: TGTGCCAGCAGTGAAGGCACAGATACGCAGTATTTT

j_call: TRBJ2-7
v_call: TRBV5-1
d_call: -
clone_size: -
cdr3_aa: CASSRSSGPAYEQYF
cdr3_nt: TGCGCCAGCAGCCGGAGTTCCGGGCCAGCCTACGAGCAGTACTTC

j_call: TRBJ2-7
v_call: TRBV15
d_call: TRBD2
clone_size: -
cdr3_aa: CATSKAGALEEQYF
cdr3_nt: TGTGCCACCAGCAAGGCGGGAGCCCTTGAGGAGCAGTACTTC